The 25 T cell receptor beta chains given below trace back to one sample, sequenced in a study of CD8 T cells in Susac syndrome. cDNA came from roughly 0.53 to 1 ug RNA primed by random hexamers. One entry per CDR3 protein results from TCRdb running MiXCR on the immunoSEQ multiplex PCR reads. The sample includes some 450,000 distinct CDR3 sequences, approximately 85% of them seen just once. The material sequenced was CD8+ T cells from PBMCs. Every receptor here comes from a human donor with multiple sclerosis.

Points on this clonotype: An end of the junction does not agree with germline; a read error may underlie this. The V gene is TRBV27, the J gene TRBJ2-1; TRBD1 aligns across 8 bases. Germline V CDR1 and CDR2: MNHEY, SMNVEV (reference sequence). The CDR3 runs to 16 residues. CDR3 coding DNA: TGTGCCGGCAGTTTAGGTGGGACAGGTATTCGAGGTGAGCAGTTCTTC. It codes for CAGSLGGTGIRGEQFF.

This rearrangement joins TRBV2 to TRBJ2-7; a weak D match, TRBD2 (6 bases). CDR1 is SNHLY, CDR2 FYNNEI, per germline. Trimming left V 4 bases short and J 2 bases short, with 15 bases between. The CDR3 has 15 amino acids. CDR3 in DNA: TGTGCCAGCAGTGTTTTAGCGGTAGTAGCCTACGAGCAGTACTTC. It codes for CASSVLAVVAYEQYF.

CDR3 DNA: TGCAGTGCTAGAGAAACGGGGGACAGCTCCTACGAGCAGTACTTC. Protein sequence: CSARETGDSSYEQYF. This chain links TRBV20-1 with TRBJ2-7; tentatively, D is TRBD1 (7 bases). The CDR3 runs to 15 residues. CDR1 DFQATT and CDR2 SNEGSKA come from the germline V gene (reference sequence). V was cut by 0 bases and J by 0 bases, with 12 bases left in between.

The V call is TRBV5-1, the J call TRBJ2-7; 7 bases map to TRBD1. Germline trimming cut 4 bases from V and 1 base from J; bases unmatched to any gene: 5. The CDR3 totals 14 residues. Germline V lookup: CDR1 SGHRS, CDR2 YFSETQ. CDR3 loop: CASSQGQLSYEQYF. Here the CDR3 DNA reads TGCGCCAGCAGCCAGGGACAGCTATCCTACGAGCAGTACTTC. The full variable domain, completed using reference TRBV5-1 and TRBJ2-7, is KAGVTQTPRYLIKTRGQQVTLSCSPISGHRSVSWYQQTPGQGLQFLFEYFSETQRNKGNFPGRFSGRQFSNSRSEMNVSTLELGDSALYLCASSQGQLSYEQYFGPGTRLTVT.

The chain employs TRBV29-1 and TRBJ2-3, with a possible D match to TRBD1 (5 bases). Germline V gene sequence: CDR1 SQVTM, CDR2 ANQGSEA. This CDR3 is built from 15 residues. Trimming pared 0 bases from V and 6 bases from J, leaving 16 bases between. CDR3 region: CSVEEGTSRADTQYF. The CDR3 bases are TGCAGCGTTGAAGAAGGAACTTCCAGGGCGGATACGCAGTATTTT.

The chain carries TRBV19 and TRBJ2-7, with D possibly being TRBD2 (6 bases). The CDR3 is 14 amino acids. Trimming took 6 bases from V and 7 from J, leaving 19 bases between them. CDR1 is LNHDA, CDR2 SQIVND, per germline (reference sequence). CDR3 sequence (DNA): TGTGCCAGTAGGCCGGGACTCCAGACGGGAGAGCAGTACTTC. This sequence encodes CASRPGLQTGEQYF.

This clonotype was detected only once. The chain carries TRBV29-1 and TRBJ1-2; no clear D. V lost 7 bases and J lost 0, with 18 bases in between. Germline-derived CDR1 and CDR2 are SQVTM and ANQGSEA. There are 15 residues in the CDR3. Here the CDR3 reads CSAYIATATNYGYTF. CDR3 nucleotides: TGCAGCGCCTATATAGCCACAGCTACTAACTATGGCTACACCTTC.

The rearrangement uses TRBV7-2 and TRBJ1-1; unclear D gene. CDR3 length: 14 residues. V shed 2 bases and J shed 5 bases, with 12 bases lying between them. CDR1 SGHTA and CDR2 FQGNSA come from the germline V gene. CDR3 DNA: TGTGCCAGCAGCTTAACTTATGGATATACTGAAGCTTTCTTT. Protein sequence: CASSLTYGYTEAFF.

This clonotype was seen only a few times. CDR3 DNA sequence: TGTGCCAGCAGTCGAAACGCACTAACCAATTCACCCCTCCACTTT. Translation: CASSRNALTNSPLHF. The chain carries TRBV6-1 and TRBJ1-6; no firm D call. The CDR3 sequence is 15 residues long. V lost 5 bases, J lost 7 bases, and 15 bases lay in between. The germline CDR1 and CDR2 sequences are MNHNS and SASEGT.

Here the CDR3 reads CSARDYRDSRANYGYTF. CDR3 coding DNA: TGCAGTGCTAGAGATTACAGGGACTCCCGAGCCAACTATGGCTACACCTTC. This chain connects TRBV20-1 to TRBJ1-2, with D tentatively TRBD1 (6 bases). Per germline, CDR1 DFQATT and CDR2 SNEGSKA (reference sequence). Trimming took off 0 bases at V and 2 bases at J, with 19 bases between the two ends. The CDR3 is made up of 17 amino acids.

The rearrangement joins TRBV20-1 to TRBJ2-7, with TRBD2 identical over 11 bases. Trimming cost V 0 bases and J 6 bases; bases outside gene matches: 7. CDR3 size: 15 residues. Germline CDR1 and CDR2: DFQATT and SNEGSKA (reference sequence). The CDR3 DNA reads as TGCAGTGCTAGAGATTGGCTAGCGGGAGGATTCGAGCAGTACTTC. Protein sequence: CSARDWLAGGFEQYF.

This chain connects TRBV6-2 or TRBV6-3 to TRBJ2-1, with 8 bases fitting TRBD2. From germline, CDR1 is MNHEY and CDR2 SVGEGT. V lost 6 bases to trimming and J lost 13 bases; unmatched junction nucleotides: 8. This CDR3 region has 12 residues. The DNA of the CDR3 is TGTGCCAGCAGCCCGGGACTAGGGTCTCAGTTCTTC. Its translation: CASSPGLGSQFF.

The J gene is TRBJ1-2, the V gene TRBV7-9; weak D call: TRBD1 (5 bases). The V end was cut by 5 bases, the J end by 1 base, with 11 bases between. Germline V lookup: CDR1 SEHNR, CDR2 FQNEAQ (reference sequence). The CDR3 has 14 residues. CDR3 coding DNA: TGTGCCAGCAGCCCCGGGGCCAATAACTATGGCTACACCTTC. Residues: CASSPGANNYGYTF.

The chain recombines TRBV6-5 with TRBJ1-5; a possible D gene is TRBD1 (6 bases). The length of the CDR3 is 16 residues. The germline V gene encodes CDR1 MNHEY and CDR2 SVGAGI. Trimming removed 0 bases from V and 3 bases from J, with 12 bases in between. The DNA for the CDR3 is TGTGCCAGCAGTTACTCCACAGGGACTTCCAATCAGCCCCAGCATTTT. This gives the protein CASSYSTGTSNQPQHF.

This clonotype was seen once. V gene TRBV30 combines with J gene TRBJ1-2; D remains unclear. This CDR3 is 13 amino acids long. The ends were cut back, 0 bases at V and 4 bases at J, with 9 bases in the middle. CDR1 is GTSNPN and CDR2 is SVGIG in the germline V gene (reference sequence). CDR3 protein: CAWSVMGSYGYTF. CDR3 coding DNA: TGTGCCTGGAGTGTAATGGGTTCCTATGGCTACACCTTC.

The chain recombines TRBV28 with TRBJ2-3; D is unclear. CDR1 is MDHEN and CDR2 is SYDVKM in the germline V gene. The length of the CDR3 is 16 residues. V shed 4 bases and J shed 5 bases, with 19 bases lying between them. As DNA, the CDR3 is TGTGCCAGCAGTTCCCAAGCAGAGGATTGGCAAGATACGCAGTATTTT. It yields the protein CASSSQAEDWQDTQYF.

The chain has TRBV5-1 and TRBJ1-1; D perhaps matches TRBD1 (6 bases). The CDR3 contains 12 residues. Looked up from germline, CDR1 is SGHRS and CDR2 is YFSETQ. Trimming left V 2 bases short and J 7 bases short, with 9 bases between. The CDR3 DNA reads TGCGCCAGCAGCTTTAGCAGGGGTGAAGCTTTCTTT. Its protein is CASSFSRGEAFF.

The count of this clonotype is one. The chain uses TRBV5-5 and TRBJ2-3; 12 bases are shared with TRBD1. The CDR3 has 18 amino acids. Unmatched junction bases numbered 8, after V lost 3 bases and J lost 0 bases. Looked up from germline, CDR1 is SGHKS and CDR2 is YYEKEE (reference sequence). CDR3 bases: TGTGCCAGCAGCTGGGGACAGGGGGCGCAGGATAGCACAGATACGCAGTATTTT. Translation gives CASSWGQGAQDSTDTQYF.

J is TRBJ2-1 and V is TRBV20-1; D unresolved. The V gene lost 0 bases and the J gene lost 6 bases, with 9 bases spanning the gap. Germline CDR1 is DFQATT and CDR2 is SNEGSKA (reference sequence). The CDR3 length is 13 residues. The CDR3 region has the DNA TGCAGTGCTAGAGATCTACGATCCAATGAGCAGTTCTTC. This translates into CSARDLRSNEQFF.

This clonotype showed up just once. This sequence joins TRBV9 and TRBJ2-2; D is possibly TRBD2 (6 bases). This CDR3 region has 16 residues. V lost 4 bases to trimming and J lost 9 bases, with 22 bases between them. Germline loops: CDR1 SGDLS, CDR2 YYNGEE. The CDR3 DNA reads as TGTGCCAGCAGCCATAACCGGGACTCTCCGGGTCGGGAGCTGTTTTTT. Its translation is CASSHNRDSPGRELFF.

This clonotype has a single count. CDR3 protein: CASTPGGTDTQYF. DNA for the CDR3: TGTGCCAGCACCCCCGGCGGGACAGATACGCAGTATTTT. The rearrangement links TRBV28 to TRBJ2-3, with D maybe TRBD2 (5 bases). The V gene lost 7 bases and the J gene lost 3 bases, with 11 bases spanning the gap. Germline CDR1 and CDR2: MDHEN and SYDVKM. The CDR3 covers 13 residues.

This chain links TRBV25-1 with TRBJ1-2; 9 bases are shared with TRBD1. Germline CDR1 is MGHDK and CDR2 is SYGVNS. Trimming at V came to 1 base and at J to 8 bases, leaving 5 bases not matched to a gene. The CDR3 covers 14 residues. CDR3 coding DNA: TGTGCCAGCAGTGAATGGGGGACAGGGAGCGGCTACACCTTC. Amino acid sequence: CASSEWGTGSGYTF.

This clonotype was counted only a few times. This sequence joins TRBV27 and TRBJ1-1; a possible D gene is TRBD1 (5 bases). The CDR3 totals 12 residues. In germline, CDR1 is MNHEY, CDR2 SMNVEV (reference sequence). V was trimmed by 7 bases and J by 1 base, leaving 7 bases between them. The CDR3 DNA reads as TGTGCCAGCATAGGGGAGAACACTGAAGCTTTCTTT. Protein sequence: CASIGENTEAFF.

As DNA, the CDR3 is TGTGCCAGCAGCTTGGTTGGGGAATTGAACACTGAAGCTTTCTTT. This codes for CASSLVGELNTEAFF. The chain combines TRBV7-2 with TRBJ1-1, with D uncertain. CDR1 is SGHTA and CDR2 is FQGNSA in the germline V gene. The CDR3 has 15 residues. The ends were cut back, 3 bases at V and 0 bases at J, with 11 bases in the middle.

Points on this clonotype: The DNA is left out, because the CDR3 cannot be placed on it with certainty; the CDR3 is given as TCRdb lists it. The J gene is TRBJ1-4, the V gene TRBV10-3; the D segment call TRBD1 is taken from the table without a DNA check. The CDR3 is 18 amino acids in total, end residues counted. Germline V lookup: CDR1 ENHRY, CDR2 SYGVKD. CDR3 amino acids: CAITEGGTGVQLMKNCFF.